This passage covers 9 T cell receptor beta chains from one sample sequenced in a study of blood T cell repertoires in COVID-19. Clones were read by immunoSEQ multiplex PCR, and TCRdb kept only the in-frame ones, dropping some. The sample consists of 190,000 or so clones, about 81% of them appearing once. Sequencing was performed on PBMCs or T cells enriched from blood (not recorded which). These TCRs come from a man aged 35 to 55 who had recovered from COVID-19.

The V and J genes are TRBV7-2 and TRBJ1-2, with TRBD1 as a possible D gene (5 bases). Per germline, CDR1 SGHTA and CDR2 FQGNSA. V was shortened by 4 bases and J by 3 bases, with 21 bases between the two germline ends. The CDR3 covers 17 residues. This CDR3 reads CASSYQTVTSLYYGYTF. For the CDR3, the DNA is TGTGCCAGCAGCTATCAGACAGTCACCAGCCTATACTATGGCTACACCTTC.

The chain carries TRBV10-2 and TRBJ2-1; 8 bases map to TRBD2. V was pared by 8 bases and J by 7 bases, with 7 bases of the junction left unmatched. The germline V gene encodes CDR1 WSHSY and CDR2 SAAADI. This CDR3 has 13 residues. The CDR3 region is CASRGLERNEQFF. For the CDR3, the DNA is TGCGCCAGCCGGGGACTAGAGAGGAATGAGCAGTTCTTC.

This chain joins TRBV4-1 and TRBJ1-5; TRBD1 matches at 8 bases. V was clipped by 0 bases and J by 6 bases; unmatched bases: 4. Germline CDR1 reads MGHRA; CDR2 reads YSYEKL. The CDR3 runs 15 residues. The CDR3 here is CASSQDGQGAQPQHF. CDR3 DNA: TGCGCCAGCAGCCAAGATGGTCAGGGGGCTCAGCCCCAGCATTTT.

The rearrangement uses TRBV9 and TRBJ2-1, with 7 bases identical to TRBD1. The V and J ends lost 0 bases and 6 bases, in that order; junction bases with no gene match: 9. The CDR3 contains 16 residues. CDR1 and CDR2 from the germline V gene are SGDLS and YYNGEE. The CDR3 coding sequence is TGTGCCAGCAGCGTAGTCGGACAGGTTAAAGGCAATGAGCAGTTCTTC. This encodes CASSVVGQVKGNEQFF.

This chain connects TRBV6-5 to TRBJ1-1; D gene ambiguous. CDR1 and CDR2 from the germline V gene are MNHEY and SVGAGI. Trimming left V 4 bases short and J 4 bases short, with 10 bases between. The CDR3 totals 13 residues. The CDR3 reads CASSSSGGTEAFF. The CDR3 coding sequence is TGTGCCAGCAGTTCTTCCGGTGGCACTGAAGCTTTCTTT.

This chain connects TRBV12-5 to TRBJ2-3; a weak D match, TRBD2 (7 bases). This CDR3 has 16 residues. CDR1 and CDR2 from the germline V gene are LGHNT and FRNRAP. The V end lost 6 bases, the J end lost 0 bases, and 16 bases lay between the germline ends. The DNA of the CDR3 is TGTGCTAGTGGACAGGGACTAATCCCTAGCACAGATACGCAGTATTTT. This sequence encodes CASGQGLIPSTDTQYF.

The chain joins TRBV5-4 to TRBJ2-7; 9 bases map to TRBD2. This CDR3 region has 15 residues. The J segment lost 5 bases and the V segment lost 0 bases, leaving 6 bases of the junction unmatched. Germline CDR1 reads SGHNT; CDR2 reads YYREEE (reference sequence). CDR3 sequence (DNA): TGTGCCAGCAGCTTGGATAGCGGGAGAATAAACGAGCAGTACTTC. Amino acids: CASSLDSGRINEQYF. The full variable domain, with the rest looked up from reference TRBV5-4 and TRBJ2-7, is ETGVTQSPTHLIKTRGQQVTLRCSSQSGHNTVSWYQQALGQGPQFIFQYYREEENGRGNFPPRFSGLQFPNYSSELNVNALELDDSALYLCASSLDSGRINEQYFGPGTRLTVT.

The CDR3 DNA is TGTGCTAGTGGTTTGGTCCGGGGCGGAGGGACTGAAGCTTTCTTT. It encodes CASGLVRGGGTEAFF. The chain carries TRBV12-5 and TRBJ1-1, with TRBD1 as a possible D gene (5 bases). The CDR3 sequence is 15 residues long. Per germline, CDR1 LGHNT and CDR2 FRNRAP. The ends were cut back, 0 bases at V and 5 bases at J, with 13 bases in the middle.

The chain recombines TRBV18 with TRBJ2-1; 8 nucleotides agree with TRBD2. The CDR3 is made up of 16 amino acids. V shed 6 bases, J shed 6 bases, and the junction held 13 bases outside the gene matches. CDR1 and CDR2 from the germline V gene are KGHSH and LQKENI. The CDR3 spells CASSPQAGAPGNEQFF. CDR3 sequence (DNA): TGTGCCAGCTCCCCGCAAGCGGGGGCCCCGGGCAATGAGCAGTTCTTC.